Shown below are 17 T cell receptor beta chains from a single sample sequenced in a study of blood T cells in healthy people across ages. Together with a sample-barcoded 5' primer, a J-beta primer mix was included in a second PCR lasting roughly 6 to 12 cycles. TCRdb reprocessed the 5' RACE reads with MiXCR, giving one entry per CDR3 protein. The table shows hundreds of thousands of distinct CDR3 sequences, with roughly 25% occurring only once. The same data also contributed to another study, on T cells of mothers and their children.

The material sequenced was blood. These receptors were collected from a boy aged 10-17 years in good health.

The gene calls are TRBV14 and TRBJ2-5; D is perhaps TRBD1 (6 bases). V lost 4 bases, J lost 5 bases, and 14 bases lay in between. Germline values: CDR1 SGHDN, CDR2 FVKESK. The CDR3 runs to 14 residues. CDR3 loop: CASSPLGGAETQYF. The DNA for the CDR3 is TGTGCCAGCAGCCCCCTAGGGGGAGCGGAGACCCAGTACTTC.

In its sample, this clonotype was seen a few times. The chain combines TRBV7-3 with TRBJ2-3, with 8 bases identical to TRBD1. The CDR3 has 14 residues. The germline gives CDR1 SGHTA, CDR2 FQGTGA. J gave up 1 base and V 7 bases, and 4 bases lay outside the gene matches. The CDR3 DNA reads TGTGCCAGCACCCCGGGACAGGGCACAGATACGCAGTATTTT. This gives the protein CASTPGQGTDTQYF.

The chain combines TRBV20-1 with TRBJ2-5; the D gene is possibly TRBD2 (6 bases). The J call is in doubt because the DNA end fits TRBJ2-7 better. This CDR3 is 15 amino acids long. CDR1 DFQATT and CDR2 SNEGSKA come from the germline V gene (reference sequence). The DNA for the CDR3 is TGCAGTGCTAGATCGGGGGTGATGAGCTCCTACGAGCAGTACTTC. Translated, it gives CSARSGVMSSYEQYF.

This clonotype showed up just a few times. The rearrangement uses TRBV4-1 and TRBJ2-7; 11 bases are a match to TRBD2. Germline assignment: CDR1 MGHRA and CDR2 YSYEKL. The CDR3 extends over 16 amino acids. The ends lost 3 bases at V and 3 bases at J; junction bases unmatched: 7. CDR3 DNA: TGCGCCAGCAGCCACCTGACTAGCGGGAAGAACTACGAGCAGTACTTC. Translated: CASSHLTSGKNYEQYF.

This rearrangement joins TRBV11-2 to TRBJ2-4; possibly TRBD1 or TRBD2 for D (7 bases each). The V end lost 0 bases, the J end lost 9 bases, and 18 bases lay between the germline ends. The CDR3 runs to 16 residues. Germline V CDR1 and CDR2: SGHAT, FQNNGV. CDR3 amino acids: CASSLEGQLSGGIQYF. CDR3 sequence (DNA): TGTGCCAGCAGCTTAGAGGGACAGCTTTCGGGGGGCATTCAGTACTTC.

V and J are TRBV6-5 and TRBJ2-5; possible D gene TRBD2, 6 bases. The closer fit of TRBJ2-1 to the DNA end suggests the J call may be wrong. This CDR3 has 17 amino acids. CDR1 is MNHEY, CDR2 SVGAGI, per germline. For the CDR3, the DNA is TGTGCCAGCAGTTACTCGACCCCTAGCGATGACTACAATGAGCAGTTCTTC. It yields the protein CASSYSTPSDDYNEQFF.

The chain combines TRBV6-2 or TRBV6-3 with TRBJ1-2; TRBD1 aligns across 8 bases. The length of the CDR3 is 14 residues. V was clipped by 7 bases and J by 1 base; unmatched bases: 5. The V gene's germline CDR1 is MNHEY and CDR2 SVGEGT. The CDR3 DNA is TGTGCCAGCACTCGGACAGGGCGTAACTATGGCTACACCTTC. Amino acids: CASTRTGRNYGYTF.

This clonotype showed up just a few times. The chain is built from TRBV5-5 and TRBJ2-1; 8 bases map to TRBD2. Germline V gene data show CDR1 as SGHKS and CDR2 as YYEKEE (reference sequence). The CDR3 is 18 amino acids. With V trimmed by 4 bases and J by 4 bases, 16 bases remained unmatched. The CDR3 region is CASSPLGAAGASYNEQFF. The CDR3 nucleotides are TGTGCCAGCAGCCCCCTGGGGGCAGCGGGAGCTTCTTACAATGAGCAGTTCTTC.

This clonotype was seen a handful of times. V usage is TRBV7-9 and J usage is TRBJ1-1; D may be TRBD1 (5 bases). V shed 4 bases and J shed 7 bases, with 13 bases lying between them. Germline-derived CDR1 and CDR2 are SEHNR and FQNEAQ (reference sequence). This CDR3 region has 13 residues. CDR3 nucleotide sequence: TGTGCCAGCAGCTCTCGACAGCTGGATGAAGCTTTCTTT. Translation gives CASSSRQLDEAFF.

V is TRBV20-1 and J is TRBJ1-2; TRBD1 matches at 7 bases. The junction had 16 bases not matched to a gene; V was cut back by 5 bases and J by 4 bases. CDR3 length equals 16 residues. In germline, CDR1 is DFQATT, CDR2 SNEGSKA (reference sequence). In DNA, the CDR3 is TGCAGTGCTGCCCACGTCGGCCGGGACAGATTCTATGGCTACACCTTC. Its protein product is CSAAHVGRDRFYGYTF.

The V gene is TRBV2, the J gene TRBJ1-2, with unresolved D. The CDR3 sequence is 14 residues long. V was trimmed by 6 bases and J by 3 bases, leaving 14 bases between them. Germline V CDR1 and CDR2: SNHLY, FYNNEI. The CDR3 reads CASRSRAQDYGYTF. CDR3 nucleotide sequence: TGTGCCAGCAGGTCCCGGGCCCAAGACTATGGCTACACCTTC.

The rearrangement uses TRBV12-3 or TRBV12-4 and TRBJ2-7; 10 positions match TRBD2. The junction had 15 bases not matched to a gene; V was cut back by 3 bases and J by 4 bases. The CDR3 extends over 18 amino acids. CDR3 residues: CASSFLLAGATPTYEQYF. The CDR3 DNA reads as TGTGCCAGCAGTTTTCTCCTAGCGGGGGCCACTCCAACTTACGAGCAGTACTTC.

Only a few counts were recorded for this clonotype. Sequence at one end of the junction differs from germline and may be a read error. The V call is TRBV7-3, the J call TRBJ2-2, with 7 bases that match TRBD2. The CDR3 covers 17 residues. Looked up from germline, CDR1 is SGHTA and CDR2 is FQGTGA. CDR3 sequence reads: CASSLRPSGPNTGELLF. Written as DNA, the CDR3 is TGTGCCAGCAGCTTACGGCCTAGCGGACCGAACACCGGGGAGCTGCTTTTT. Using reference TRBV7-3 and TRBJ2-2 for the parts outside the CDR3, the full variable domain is GAGVSQTPSNKVTEKGKYVELRCDPISGHTALYWYRQSLGQGPEFLIYFQGTGAADDSGLPNDRFFAVRPEGSVSTLKIQRTERGDSAVYLCASSLRPSGPNTGELLFGEGSRLTVL.

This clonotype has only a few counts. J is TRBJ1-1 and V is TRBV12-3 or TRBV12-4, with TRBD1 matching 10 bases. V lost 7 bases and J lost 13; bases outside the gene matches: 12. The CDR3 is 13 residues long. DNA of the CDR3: TGTGCCAGCACAACCGGGACAGGGGATTCTGGTTTCTTT. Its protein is CASTTGTGDSGFF.

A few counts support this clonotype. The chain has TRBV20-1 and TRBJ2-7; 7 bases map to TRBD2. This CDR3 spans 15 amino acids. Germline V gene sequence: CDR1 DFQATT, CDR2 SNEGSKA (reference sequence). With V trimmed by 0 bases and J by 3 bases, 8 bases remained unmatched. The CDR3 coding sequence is TGCAGTGCTAGAGACCTTACTAGCGAGAACTACGAGCAGTACTTC. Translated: CSARDLTSENYEQYF.

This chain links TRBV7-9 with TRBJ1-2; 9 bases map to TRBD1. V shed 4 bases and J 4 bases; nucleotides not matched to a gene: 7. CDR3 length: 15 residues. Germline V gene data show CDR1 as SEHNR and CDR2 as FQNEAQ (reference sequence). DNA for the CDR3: TGTGCCAGCAGCTGGGAGGACAGGGGAGTCTATGGCTACACCTTC. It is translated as CASSWEDRGVYGYTF.

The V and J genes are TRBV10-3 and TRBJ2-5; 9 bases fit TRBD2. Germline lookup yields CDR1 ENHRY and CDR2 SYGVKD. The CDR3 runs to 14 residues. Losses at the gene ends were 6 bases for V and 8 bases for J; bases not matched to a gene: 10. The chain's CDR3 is CAIRGTAGGSTQYF. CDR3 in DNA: TGTGCCATCAGAGGGACCGCGGGGGGGAGTACCCAGTACTTC.